The rows below give T cell receptor beta chains drawn from one sample of a study of blood T cell repertoires in COVID-19. Only in-frame clones appear in the TCRdb table, and some are missing; sequencing was by immunoSEQ multiplex PCR. Of roughly 260,000 clones in the sample, 75% to 95% were seen once. Source material: PBMCs or T cells enriched from blood (not recorded which). The receptors come from a young woman who had recovered from COVID-19. CDR3s include the opening cysteine and the closing phenylalanine or tryptophan. A D gene is named only where the DNA matches it firmly. Part of the rows lack a size; the others show once, few, many or a class for expanded clones.

v_gene	d_gene	j_gene	abundance	CDR3aa	CDR3nt
TRBV7-9	TRBD1	TRBJ1-2	NA	CASSSWDRAQGGYTF	TGTGCCAGCAGCTCCTGGGACAGGGCCCAAGGCGGCTACACCTTC
TRBV12-3/TRBV12-4	NA	TRBJ1-2	NA	CASSSPAIGGYTF	TGTGCCAGCAGCTCCCCCGCTATCGGGGGCTACACCTTC
TRBV5-1	NA	TRBJ1-2	NA	CASSNSRRGRNDGYTF	TGCGCCAGCAGCAACTCTCGGCGGGGAAGGAACGATGGCTACACCTTC
TRBV19	NA	TRBJ1-1	few	CASSIRQGLRAFF	TGTGCCAGTAGTATTCGGCAGGGGCTAAGAGCTTTCTTT
TRBV28	TRBD1	TRBJ1-6	NA	CASNLLTGANSPLHF	TGTGCCAGCAATTTATTAACAGGGGCTAATTCACCCCTCCACTTT
TRBV14	TRBD1	TRBJ1-4	NA	CASSPTPWTGQGTNEKLFF	TGTGCCAGCAGCCCGACTCCCTGGACAGGCCAGGGGACTAATGAAAAACTGTTTTTT
TRBV15	NA	TRBJ2-2	once	CATSGDRLSGTGELFF	TGTGCCACCAGCGGCGACAGGTTATCCGGGACCGGGGAGCTGTTTTTT
TRBV27	TRBD2	TRBJ2-2	once	CASRIEGGRDTGELFF	TGTGCCAGCAGGATAGAGGGAGGGCGCGACACCGGGGAGCTGTTTTTT
TRBV28	TRBD1	TRBJ2-7	NA	CASRAGTGYNEQYF	TGTGCCAGCAGAGCCGGGACAGGGTACAACGAGCAGTACTTC
TRBV10-3	NA	TRBJ2-7	NA	CAINTDGVYEQYF	TGTGCCATCAATACGGACGGGGTCTACGAGCAGTACTTC
TRBV27	TRBD1	TRBJ1-1	NA	CASSLGGRDRNTEAFF	TGTGCCAGCAGTTTAGGGGGCAGGGACAGGAACACTGAAGCTTTCTTT
TRBV6-5	TRBD1	TRBJ1-5	NA	CASRNRDRGYQPQHF	TGTGCCAGCAGAAACCGGGACAGGGGCTATCAGCCCCAGCATTTT
TRBV7-9	TRBD1	TRBJ1-1	NA	CASSKPRDRGPGSEAFF	TGTGCCAGCAGTAAACCCCGGGACAGGGGGCCGGGTTCTGAAGCTTTCTTT
TRBV9	NA	TRBJ1-6	NA	CASSPDQGDSPLHF	TGTGCCAGCAGCCCGGACCAGGGTGACTCACCCCTCCACTTT
TRBV5-6	TRBD2	TRBJ2-7	NA	CASSFGTSGSYEQYF	TGTGCCAGCAGCTTCGGGACTAGCGGTTCCTACGAGCAGTACTTC
TRBV9	TRBD2	TRBJ2-1	once	CASSVGGTSYEQFF	TGTGCCAGCAGCGTAGGAGGGACTAGCTATGAGCAGTTCTTC